A single sample is the source of the 20 T cell receptor beta chains below, sequenced in a study of blood T cell repertoires in COVID-19. Produced via immunoSEQ multiplex PCR; TCRdb's table is partial and in-frame only. The sample lists roughly 250,000 clones, about 90% occurring once. Sequenced: peripheral blood. These receptors were obtained from a woman aged 25 to 39 with COVID-19, enrolled during active disease.

The chain uses TRBV5-6 and TRBJ2-1; tentatively, D is TRBD1 (6 bases). The CDR3 length is 14 residues. The V gene's germline CDR1 is SGHDT and CDR2 YYEEEE. The ends were cut back, 1 base at V and 6 bases at J, with 11 bases in the middle. Here the CDR3 reads CASSLQPTGNEQFF. CDR3 sequence (DNA): TGTGCCAGCAGCTTGCAACCGACAGGCAATGAGCAGTTCTTC.

The chain has TRBV24-1 and TRBJ2-7; possible D gene TRBD2, 5 bases. Germline V CDR1 and CDR2: KGHDR, SFDVKD. The CDR3 runs to 13 residues. The V and J ends lost 5 bases and 7 bases respectively, with 14 bases between them. The CDR3 protein is CATSAGSTSEQYF. The CDR3 coding sequence is TGTGCCACCAGTGCGGGCAGCACTAGTGAGCAGTACTTC.

The chain links TRBV12-2 to TRBJ2-4; TRBD1, the table's D call, was not compared with the DNA. TRBV12-2 is a recognized pseudogene. This CDR3 has 16 amino acids. The CDR3 DNA is TGTGCAAGTCGCCCTACAGGGGGTGAGGCCAAAAACATTCAGTACTTC. Translating gives CASRPTGGEAKNIQYF.

The J gene is TRBJ1-2, the V gene TRBV5-6; TRBD1 matches 7 bases. CDR1 and CDR2 from the germline V gene are SGHDT and YYEEEE. The CDR3 is 14 amino acids. With V trimmed by 4 bases and J by 8 bases, 11 bases remained unmatched. The CDR3 sequence is CASSLWTGPVGYTF. The CDR3 DNA follows: TGTGCCAGCAGCCTTTGGACAGGTCCGGTCGGCTACACCTTC.

This chain uses TRBV3-1 (or the pseudogene TRBV3-2) with TRBJ1-3; D perhaps matches TRBD1 (5 bases). V was cut by 0 bases and J by 7 bases, with 10 bases left in between. Germline V gives CDR1 LGHDT, CDR2 YNNKEL (reference sequence). The CDR3 is made up of 14 amino acids. The CDR3 nucleotides are TGTGCCAGCAGCCAAGAGTCCCGGGGGAACACCATATATTTT. Its protein product is CASSQESRGNTIYF.

A single count supports this clone. J is TRBJ2-7 and V is TRBV28, with a weak D call TRBD1 (5 bases). Germline V lookup: CDR1 MDHEN, CDR2 SYDVKM. V lost 5 bases, J lost 1 base, and 12 bases lay in between. The CDR3 is made up of 14 amino acids. CDR3 bases: TGTGCCAGCAGTCGACAGAACCCTTCCTACGAGCAGTACTTC. Its translation is CASSRQNPSYEQYF.

Regarding this clone: Other DNA sequences in the same sample also yield this CDR3. V usage is TRBV18 and J usage is TRBJ2-7; 8 bases fit TRBD1. V lost 3 bases, J lost 4 bases, and 8 bases stayed unmatched. This CDR3 has 15 residues. Looked up from germline, CDR1 is KGHSH and CDR2 is LQKENI. CDR3 nucleotide sequence: TGTGCCAGCTCACCGGACAGGGAAGGATCTTACGAGCAGTACTTC. This encodes CASSPDREGSYEQYF.

The CDR3 sequence is CASSSRDKGSYEQYF. CDR3 DNA: TGTGCCAGCAGCTCCCGGGACAAGGGATCCTACGAGCAGTACTTC. The chain recombines TRBV7-9 with TRBJ2-7, with a tentative D call TRBD1 (6 bases). Deletions cut 4 bases from V and 1 base from J, with 14 bases between. The CDR3 is made up of 15 amino acids. Germline assignment: CDR1 SEHNR and CDR2 FQNEAQ (reference sequence).

The chain employs TRBV5-1 and TRBJ2-7; possibly TRBD2 for D (5 bases). The germline gives CDR1 SGHRS, CDR2 YFSETQ. The CDR3 spans 14 residues. Between the trimmed V and J ends, which lost 1 base and 2 bases, there was a span of 10 bases. CDR3 residues: CASSLRGSTYEQYF. CDR3 coding DNA: TGCGCCAGCAGCTTGAGAGGGTCTACCTACGAGCAGTACTTC.

The chain is built from TRBV19 and TRBJ2-7; D gene unclear. Trimming removed 7 bases from V and 2 bases from J, with 12 bases in between. The germline V gene has CDR1 LNHDA and CDR2 SQIVND (reference sequence). The CDR3 length is 13 residues. CDR3 DNA: TGTGCCAGTACCCCCCCCCAGACCTACGAGCAGTACTTC. Translation: CASTPPQTYEQYF.

The chain couples TRBV27 to TRBJ2-5, with TRBD1 matching 9 bases. Germline V CDR1 and CDR2: MNHEY, SMNVEV (reference sequence). This CDR3 is built from 14 residues. V was pared by 7 bases and J by 5 bases, with 8 bases of the junction left unmatched. The CDR3 sequence is CASTPQGAWETQYF. CDR3 DNA: TGTGCCAGCACCCCACAGGGGGCTTGGGAGACCCAGTACTTC.

The gene calls are TRBV29-1 and TRBJ1-2, with 7 bases identical to TRBD1. Germline V CDR1 and CDR2: SQVTM, ANQGSEA. Trimming took 4 bases from V and 1 from J; bases not matched to a gene: 6. CDR3 length: 14 residues. CDR3 coding DNA: TGCAGCGTTGGGGTGACAGGGAGTAACTATGGCTACACCTTC. It is translated as CSVGVTGSNYGYTF. Based on the CDR3 plus reference TRBV29-1 and TRBJ1-2, the full variable domain is SAVISQKPSRDICQRGTSLTIQCQVDSQVTMMFWYRQQPGQSLTLIATANQGSEATYESGFVIDKFPISRPNLTFSTLTVSNMSPEDSSIYLCSVGVTGSNYGYTFGSGTRLTVV.

CDR3 in amino acids: CASSLLSLADSYEQYF. In DNA form, the CDR3 reads TGTGCCAGCAGTTTATTATCACTAGCGGATTCCTACGAGCAGTACTTC. The chain uses TRBV28 and TRBJ2-7; the match to TRBD2 covers 8 bases. V lost 1 base, J lost 1 base, and 6 bases stayed unmatched. CDR3 size: 16 residues. CDR1 and CDR2 from the germline V gene are MDHEN and SYDVKM.

CDR3 amino acids: CASSLYGGGRQPQHF. The CDR3 DNA sequence: TGTGCCAGCAGTTTATATGGGGGCGGCAGACAGCCCCAGCATTTT. The rearrangement links TRBV28 to TRBJ1-5; TRBD1 is a possible D gene (6 bases). CDR3 length equals 15 residues. Trimming cost V 1 base and J 7 bases, with 14 bases left between them. The germline gives CDR1 MDHEN, CDR2 SYDVKM.

The chain is built from TRBV27 and TRBJ2-1; weak D call: TRBD2 (6 bases). The CDR3 has 11 residues. The V gene's germline CDR1 is MNHEY and CDR2 SMNVEV (reference sequence). Between the trimmed V and J ends, which lost 7 bases and 8 bases, there was a span of 9 bases. In DNA form, the CDR3 reads TGTGCCAGCATCGGAGGGTATGAGCAGTTCTTC. Its translation: CASIGGYEQFF.

This clone has more than one count but fewer than ten. The chain employs TRBV4-2 and TRBJ2-2, with 16 bases aligning to TRBD2. The CDR3 loop spans 22 amino acids. After removal of 0 bases from V and 2 bases from J, the junction contained 12 bases not matched to a gene. CDR1 and CDR2 (germline): LGHNA, YNFKEQ. The CDR3, as DNA: TGTGCCAGCAGCCAAGAACCCTACGGGACTAGCGGGGGGGCGATAAACACCGGGGAGCTGTTTTTT. It yields the protein CASSQEPYGTSGGAINTGELFF.

J is TRBJ2-7 and V is TRBV11-2; D unclear. CDR3 length: 12 residues. Per the germline V gene, CDR1 is SGHAT and CDR2 is FQNNGV. The ends were cut back, 5 bases at V and 7 bases at J, with 12 bases in the middle. The CDR3 bases are TGTGCCAGCAGCCCCGGGTCCAGAGAGCAGTACTTC. Translated: CASSPGSREQYF.

This chain connects TRBV9 to TRBJ1-3; maybe TRBD1 (5 bases). This CDR3 region has 17 residues. Germline CDR1 SGDLS, CDR2 YYNGEE. Trimming took 2 bases from V and 3 from J, leaving 18 bases between them. CDR3 region: CASSVGGTDGLGNTIYF. The CDR3 coding sequence is TGTGCCAGCAGCGTTGGCGGGACGGACGGTCTTGGAAACACCATATATTTT.

This clone was seen ten or more times. V is TRBV6-6 and J is TRBJ1-5; 7 positions agree with TRBD1. CDR1 is MNHNY and CDR2 is SVGAGI in the germline V gene (reference sequence). V lost 5 bases, J lost 0 bases, and 10 bases stayed unmatched. This CDR3 has 17 amino acids. The CDR3 bases are TGTGCCAGCAGTCCTTCGGAGGGGGCCTATAGCAATCAGCCCCAGCATTTT. It specifies CASSPSEGAYSNQPQHF.

The rearrangement uses TRBV30 and TRBJ1-2; D gene ambiguous. Germline-derived CDR1 and CDR2 are GTSNPN and SVGIG (reference sequence). The CDR3 has 13 amino acids. Trimming removed 1 base at V and 4 bases at J, with 10 bases between. The CDR3 sequence: CAWSGGAGYGYTF. The CDR3 DNA reads as TGTGCCTGGAGTGGCGGAGCGGGCTATGGCTACACCTTC. Full variable domain (remainder filled in from reference TRBV30 and TRBJ1-2): SQTIHQWPATLVQPVGSPLSLECTVEGTSNPNLYWYRQAAGRGLQLLFYSVGIGQISSEVPQNLSASRPQDRQFILSSKKLLLSDSGFYLCAWSGGAGYGYTFGSGTRLTVV.